The 25 T cell receptor beta chains reported below all come from one sample, sequenced in a study of metastatic and nonmetastatic thyroid tumors. MiXCR was used by TCRdb to re-call the PCR reads. The table lists roughly 40,000 clones, about a sixth of them singletons. All patients reached thyroid surgery having received no treatment beforehand. Material for sequencing was blood. The receptors shown here come from a female donor with papillary thyroid cancer or a benign thyroid nodule (not recorded which). Some clones in this sample may be carry-over from other donors' samples.

V usage is TRBV18 and J usage is TRBJ2-7; D possibly corresponds to TRBD2 (5 bases). The germline V and J ends were trimmed by 6 bases and 3 bases, with 24 bases remaining between them. CDR1 is KGHSH and CDR2 is LQKENI in the germline V gene. This CDR3 comprises 17 residues. The DNA of the CDR3 is TGTGCCAGCTCGCGGGCGGCAGTTCGATTGGAATTCTACGAGCAGTACTTC. Its translation is CASSRAAVRLEFYEQYF.

The V gene is TRBV2, the J gene TRBJ1-1, with D perhaps matching TRBD1 (6 bases). The CDR3 length is 13 residues. V gave up 9 bases and J gave up 0 bases, with 11 bases separating them. From germline, CDR1 is SNHLY and CDR2 FYNNEI. The CDR3 coding sequence is TGTGCCAGGACCGGGGACATGAACACTGAAGCTTTCTTT. It encodes CARTGDMNTEAFF. The complete variable domain, with remaining parts taken from reference TRBV2 and TRBJ1-1, reads EPEVTQTPSHQVTQMGQEVILRCVPISNHLYFYWYRQILGQKVEFLVSFYNNEISEKSEIFDDQFSVERPDGSNFTLKIRSTKLEDSAMYFCARTGDMNTEAFFGQGTRLTVV.

This clone was seen ten or more times. This may be a read error: a much more frequent sequence differs by one nucleotide. The conserved phenylalanine or tryptophan is not found at the CDR3 terminus, so this likely reflects a read error. The chain employs TRBV25-1 and TRBJ2-7, with 7 bases aligning to TRBD1. CDR3 size: 15 residues. The germline V gene has CDR1 MGHDK and CDR2 SYGVNS. V was clipped by 4 bases and J by 5 bases; unmatched bases: 11. CDR3 in DNA: TGTGCCAGCAGTGCTAAGGGGGCAGGGTCCCACGAGCAGTACCTC. Protein: CASSAKGAGSHEQYL.

A single count supports this clone. V usage is TRBV30 and J usage is TRBJ2-5; D may be TRBD1 (6 bases). The CDR3 totals 13 residues. Trimming took 3 bases from V and 5 from J, leaving 13 bases between them. The germline V gene has CDR1 GTSNPN and CDR2 SVGIG (reference sequence). Here the CDR3 reads CAWSIPGVETQYF. In DNA, the CDR3 is TGTGCCTGGAGCATCCCAGGGGTGGAGACCCAGTACTTC.

This clone ranks as medium-sized. The CDR3 sequence: CASSLGYSGLATYEQYF. CDR3 in DNA: TGTGCCAGCAGTTTAGGGTATTCGGGACTAGCAACCTACGAGCAGTACTTC. The rearrangement links TRBV12-3 or TRBV12-4 to TRBJ2-7, with 9 bases aligning to TRBD2. The V segment lost 1 base and the J segment 2 bases; nucleotides outside the gene matches: 9. This CDR3 region has 17 residues.

This clone was detected ten times or more. J is TRBJ1-2 and V is TRBV29-1; D remains unclear. Germline V CDR1 and CDR2: SQVTM, ANQGSEA. The CDR3 length is 12 residues. Trimming removed 7 bases from V and 6 bases from J, with 15 bases in between. The CDR3 reads CSAFRPADGYTF. CDR3 bases: TGCAGCGCGTTCCGGCCCGCGGATGGCTACACCTTC.

There are many counts of this clone. The sample contains more than one DNA sequence encoding this CDR3. The chain carries TRBV11-2 and TRBJ1-1; D is undetermined. Looked up from germline, CDR1 is SGHAT and CDR2 is FQNNGV. The V and J ends lost 1 base and 1 base respectively, with 4 bases between them. The CDR3 runs to 13 residues. In DNA form, the CDR3 reads TGTGCCAGCAGCTTAGGAGGGAACACTGAAGCTTTCTTT. It is translated as CASSLGGNTEAFF.

The table lists this clone with many counts. The chain carries TRBV28 and TRBJ1-1, with D tentatively TRBD1 (5 bases). V was cut by 2 bases and J by 3 bases, with 10 bases left in between. CDR3 length equals 14 residues. Germline V lookup: CDR1 MDHEN, CDR2 SYDVKM. The CDR3 sequence is CASSLAGFYTEAFF. The CDR3 DNA reads TGTGCCAGCAGTTTAGCAGGGTTCTACACTGAAGCTTTCTTT.

This clone was counted many times. This rearrangement joins TRBV11-2 to TRBJ2-3, with 13 bases lining up with TRBD2. The germline CDR1 and CDR2 sequences are SGHAT and FQNNGV. This CDR3 region has 17 residues. The V and J ends lost 1 base and 0 bases, in that order; junction bases with no gene match: 1. CDR3 in DNA: TGTGCCAGCAGCTTAGGGGGACTAGCGGGGAGCACAGATACGCAGTATTTT. Residues: CASSLGGLAGSTDTQYF.

There are many counts of this clone. The chain couples TRBV10-1 to TRBJ2-1; D is perhaps TRBD1 (7 bases). The V gene lost 3 bases and the J gene lost 8 bases, with 20 bases spanning the gap. Germline assignment: CDR1 WNHNN and CDR2 SYGVQD (reference sequence). The CDR3 contains 16 residues. CDR3: CASSEGRRGRPDEQFF. In nucleotides, the CDR3 is TGCGCCAGCAGTGAAGGGAGGAGGGGGCGGCCAGATGAGCAGTTCTTC.

Details on this clone: One junction end does not reproduce the germline sequence, and a read error may be involved. This chain connects TRBV20-1 to TRBJ1-2; D perhaps matches TRBD1 (5 bases). Germline V gene lookup returns CDR1 DFQATT and CDR2 SNEGSKA (reference sequence). CDR3 size: 14 residues. This CDR3 is CGARRGTANYGYTF. The CDR3 DNA reads TGCGGTGCTAGAAGGGGTACAGCTAACTATGGATACACCTTC.

This clone was seen only a few times. The J gene is TRBJ2-7, the V gene TRBV27, with no clear D. The CDR3 is made up of 15 amino acids. Germline V gene data show CDR1 as MNHEY and CDR2 as SMNVEV (reference sequence). V lost 6 bases and J lost 2, with 17 bases in between. For the CDR3, the DNA is TGTGCCAGCAGCCGAAAGGTGGGCTTGACCTACGAGCAGTACTTC. The encoded protein is CASSRKVGLTYEQYF.

As for this clone: A much larger clone lies one base from this, so it may be a read error. The rearrangement links TRBV11-2 to TRBJ2-7; D uncertain. The CDR3 loop spans 14 amino acids. The germline gives CDR1 SGHAT, CDR2 FQNNGV. CDR3 coding DNA: TGTGCCAGCAGCTTAGAAGGCAGTATGTACGAGCAGTGCTTC. Translation gives CASSLEGSMYEQCF.

This clone was seen many times. This rearrangement joins TRBV5-1 to TRBJ1-3; 7 bases match TRBD1. This CDR3 has 14 residues. V lost 4 bases to trimming and J lost 4 bases; unmatched junction nucleotides: 5. From germline, CDR1 is SGHRS and CDR2 YFSETQ. The CDR3 loop is CASSTGQLGNTIYF. CDR3 in DNA: TGCGCCAGCAGCACGGGACAGCTCGGAAACACCATATATTTT.

J is TRBJ1-2 and V is TRBV4-3; D is uncertain. Germline-derived CDR1 and CDR2 are LGHNA and YSLEER. The CDR3 totals 15 residues. Trimming removed 4 bases from V and 3 bases from J, with 15 bases in between. The CDR3 nucleotides are TGCGCCAGCAGCCGAGAAGTGGCACGGGACTATGGCTACACCTTC. Encoded protein: CASSREVARDYGYTF.

This clone was seen only once. The germline gene is not matched at one end of the junction; a read error may be the cause. The chain carries TRBV5-8 and TRBJ1-3; no clear D gene. The germline V gene encodes CDR1 SGHTS and CDR2 YDEGEE. The CDR3 runs 15 residues. The CDR3 DNA reads as TGTGCCAGCAGCGTTGGACTGAAATCTGGAAACACCATATACTTT. Protein product: CASSVGLKSGNTIYF.

Comments on this clone: One end of the junction fails to match germline, which may point to a read error. The chain has TRBV12-3 or TRBV12-4 and TRBJ2-7; possibly TRBD1 for D (6 bases). CDR3 length: 12 amino acids. The CDR3 nucleotides read TGTTCCAGCAGTTTGCAGGGGTGGGGGCAGTACTTC. It yields the protein CSSSLQGWGQYF.

There are many counts of this clone. The chain joins TRBV2 to TRBJ1-2; D is uncertain. The germline V gene encodes CDR1 SNHLY and CDR2 FYNNEI. CDR3 length equals 13 residues. Trimming left V 6 bases short and J 5 bases short, with 13 bases between. The DNA for the CDR3 is TGTGCCAGCAGGGCCCTCGGGTCTTATGGCTACACCTTC. Translated: CASRALGSYGYTF.

The sample holds a few counts of this clone. The chain has TRBV20-1 and TRBJ2-7; TRBD2 matches 12 bases. Germline V gives CDR1 DFQATT, CDR2 SNEGSKA (reference sequence). This CDR3 comprises 13 residues. V shed 5 bases, J shed 2 bases, and the junction held 1 base outside the gene matches. CDR3 bases: TGCAGTGCTTGGACTAGCGGGGCCTACGAGCAGTACTTC. Encoded protein: CSAWTSGAYEQYF.

With regard to this clone: The junction differs from germline at one of its ends, possibly a read error. The V gene is TRBV11-3, the J gene TRBJ2-5, with D tentatively TRBD2 (6 bases). The CDR3 extends over 15 amino acids. Germline assignment: CDR1 SGHNT and CDR2 YENEEA. The DNA of the CDR3 is TGTGCCATCAGCTTAGGTGGAAATAGCGGAGATACCCAGTACTTC. Its protein product is CAISLGGNSGDTQYF. Drawing the rest from reference TRBV11-3 and TRBJ2-5, the complete variable domain is EAGVVQSPRYKIIEKKQPVAFWCNPISGHNTLYWYLQNLGQGPELLIRYENEEAVDDSQLPKDRFSAERLKGVDSTLKIQPAELGDSAVYLCAISLGGNSGDTQYFGPGTRLLVL.

The chain links TRBV30 to TRBJ2-3, with TRBD1 as a possible D gene (5 bases). Germline values: CDR1 GTSNPN, CDR2 SVGIG (reference sequence). The CDR3 loop spans 16 amino acids. V lost 3 bases to trimming and J lost 3 bases, with 19 bases between them. The CDR3 bases are TGTGCCTGGAGAAAACAGGTGGTATGGTGGACAGATACGCAGTATTTT. Translation gives CAWRKQVVWWTDTQYF.

By share of the sample, this clone is medium-sized. The chain is built from TRBV6-2 or TRBV6-3 and TRBJ2-7; TRBD2 aligns across 7 bases. The germline V gene encodes CDR1 MNHEY and CDR2 SVGEGT. J was trimmed by 1 base and V by 8 bases; bases with no gene match: 5. The CDR3 contains 13 residues. The CDR3 coding sequence is TGTGCCAGCGTAACGGGACTATCCTACGAGCAGTACTTC. It specifies CASVTGLSYEQYF.

This clone was seen a handful of times. The J gene is TRBJ2-1, the V gene TRBV5-1; the match to TRBD2 covers 12 bases. V lost 10 bases to trimming and J lost 8 bases; unmatched junction nucleotides: 10. Looked up from germline, CDR1 is SGHRS and CDR2 is YFSETQ. The CDR3 covers 14 residues. In DNA, the CDR3 is TGCGCCGACAGCCCGACTAGCGGGAGATATGAGCAGTTCTTC. It encodes CADSPTSGRYEQFF.

The CDR3 DNA reads TGTGCCAGCAGTCTTCTCGAACATGGGAGTGGCTACGAGCAGTACTTC. This translates into CASSLLEHGSGYEQYF. The gene calls are TRBV6-1 and TRBJ2-7; perhaps TRBD2 as D (5 bases). Germline V CDR1 and CDR2: MNHNS, SASEGT. Trimming shortened V by 5 bases and J by 3 bases, and 20 bases separated the two germline ends. This CDR3 comprises 16 residues.

Many counts were recorded for this clone. This chain uses TRBV7-9 with TRBJ2-7; 7 nucleotides line up with TRBD1. The CDR3 has 13 residues. J was trimmed by 3 bases and V by 5 bases; bases with no gene match: 4. CDR1 is SEHNR, CDR2 FQNEAQ, per germline (reference sequence). The CDR3 sequence is CASSPGTDYEQYF. The CDR3 bases are TGTGCCAGCAGCCCCGGGACAGACTACGAGCAGTACTTC.